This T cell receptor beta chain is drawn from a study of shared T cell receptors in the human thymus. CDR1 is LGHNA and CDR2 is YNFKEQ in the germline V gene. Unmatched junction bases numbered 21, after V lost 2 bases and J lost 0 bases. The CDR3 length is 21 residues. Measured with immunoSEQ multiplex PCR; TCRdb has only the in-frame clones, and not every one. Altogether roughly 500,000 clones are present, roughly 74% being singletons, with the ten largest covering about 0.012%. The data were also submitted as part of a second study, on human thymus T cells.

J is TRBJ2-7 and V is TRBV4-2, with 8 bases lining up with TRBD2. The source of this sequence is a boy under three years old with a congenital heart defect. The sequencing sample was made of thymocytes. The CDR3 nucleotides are TGTGCCAGCAGCCAATCCCGAAGGCCCCCCCCTGTGACTAGCGACTCCTACGAGCAGTACTTC. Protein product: CASSQSRRPPPVTSDSYEQYF.